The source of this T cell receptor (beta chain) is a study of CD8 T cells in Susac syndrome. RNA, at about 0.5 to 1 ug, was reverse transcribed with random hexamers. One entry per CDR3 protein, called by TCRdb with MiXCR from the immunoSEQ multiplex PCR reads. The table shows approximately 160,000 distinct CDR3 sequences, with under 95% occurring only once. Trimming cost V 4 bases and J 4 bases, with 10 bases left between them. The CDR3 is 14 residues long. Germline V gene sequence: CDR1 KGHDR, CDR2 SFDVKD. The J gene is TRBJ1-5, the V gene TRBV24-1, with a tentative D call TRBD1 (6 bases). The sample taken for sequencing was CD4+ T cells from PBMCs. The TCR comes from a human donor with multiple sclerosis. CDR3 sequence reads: CATSDGGGNQPQHF. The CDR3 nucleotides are TGTGCCACCAGTGACGGAGGGGGGAATCAGCCCCAGCATTTT.